The clone carrying this TCR beta chain has only one observation. Its target is not known. The CDR3 sequence is 15 residues long. V lost 0 bases, J lost 5 bases, and 7 bases stayed unmatched. Germline V gene lookup returns CDR1 SQVTM and CDR2 ANQGSEA. PCR was performed using 60 Vbeta and 13 Jbeta primers. Only in-frame clones appear in the TCRdb table, and some are missing; sequencing was by immunoSEQ multiplex PCR. The sample consists of 110,000 to 150,000 clones, around 72% of them appearing once. These data come from a study of cytomegalovirus exposure and HLA in healthy donors. Whole-study findings and limits: One cluster of highly shared sequence variants probably arose as a sequencing artifact. An analysis was carried out at a later point. It showed that HLA-associated TCR beta chains were more clonally expanded than equally common non-associated chains. A reported reduction in N-insertions relative to the approximately 640-donor mean was seen in an Asian-associated ancestry cluster in a later analysis.

The origin of this receptor is a woman in her 40s in good health and CMV-seronegative. The rearrangement links TRBV29-1 to TRBJ2-7; 10 bases fit TRBD1. Material: PBMCs. The CDR3 here is CSVEETGGAGDEQYF. The CDR3 coding sequence is TGCAGCGTTGAAGAGACAGGGGGCGCGGGGGACGAGCAGTACTTC.